What follows are 32 T cell receptor beta chains derived from one specimen sequenced in a study of blood T cells in healthy people across ages. With a J-beta primer mix and a sample-barcoded 5' primer, a second PCR ran roughly 6 to 11 cycles. Each CDR3 protein gets one entry after TCRdb re-called the 5' RACE reads with MiXCR. Found here are 1.5 million to 2 million distinct CDR3 sequences, roughly 27% of them singletons; the top ten hold 7% to 9%. The sequenced sample was blood. These receptors all stem from a woman between 25 and 40 years old in good health.

This sequence joins TRBV12-3 or TRBV12-4 and TRBJ2-5; TRBD2 aligns across 8 bases. The CDR3 covers 15 residues. V lost 3 bases to trimming and J lost 11 bases; unmatched junction nucleotides: 14. CDR3 in amino acids: CASSFTGGRANEQYF. Written as DNA, the CDR3 is TGTGCCAGCAGTTTTACGGGAGGGCGGGCAAATGAGCAGTACTTC.

This clonotype was counted at least ten times. This rearrangement joins TRBV20-1 to TRBJ1-2; maybe TRBD1 (6 bases). Per germline, CDR1 DFQATT and CDR2 SNEGSKA (reference sequence). V was clipped by 0 bases and J by 8 bases, with 10 bases between them. The CDR3 extends over 12 amino acids. In DNA form, the CDR3 reads TGCAGTGCTAGAGATGGGGGCTCCGGCTACACCTTC. Protein: CSARDGGSGYTF.

This clonotype occurred many times. This sequence joins TRBV5-1 and TRBJ2-4; D perhaps matches TRBD1 (5 bases). The CDR3 is 14 amino acids. Germline CDR1 SGHRS, CDR2 YFSETQ. The V and J ends lost 2 bases and 6 bases respectively, with 12 bases between them. Here the CDR3 reads CASSLSGQGNIQYF. CDR3 DNA: TGCGCCAGCAGCTTATCCGGACAAGGAAACATTCAGTACTTC.

This clonotype came up a few times. This chain joins TRBV7-9 and TRBJ2-1; TRBD1 agrees at 8 bases. The CDR3 is 12 amino acids. Germline lookup yields CDR1 SEHNR and CDR2 FQNEAQ (reference sequence). J gave up 5 bases and V 11 bases, and 5 bases lay outside the gene matches. DNA for the CDR3: TGTGCCGAGGACAGGGCAGACAATGAGCAGTTCTTC. Translated: CAEDRADNEQFF. The whole variable domain, filled in from reference TRBV7-9 and TRBJ2-1, reads DTGVSQNPRHKITKRGQNVTFRCDPISEHNRLYWYRQTLGQGPEFLTYFQNEAQLEKSRLLSDRFSAERPKGSFSTLEIQRTEQGDSAMYLCAEDRADNEQFFGPGTRLTVL.

V and J are TRBV7-6 and TRBJ1-1; D is ambiguous. The CDR3 runs 13 residues. Germline CDR1 and CDR2: SGHVS and FNYEAQ. V lost 3 bases and J 1 base, leaving 6 bases between the germline ends. CDR3 in amino acids: CASSFYENTEAFF. CDR3 nucleotide sequence: TGTGCCAGCAGCTTTTACGAGAACACTGAAGCTTTCTTT.

The rearrangement links TRBV5-1 to TRBJ2-3; D perhaps matches TRBD2 (6 bases). Germline V gene sequence: CDR1 SGHRS, CDR2 YFSETQ. The CDR3 length is 16 residues. V was clipped by 0 bases and J by 5 bases, with 16 bases between them. The CDR3 nucleotides read TGCGCCAGCAGCTTGGGCTCCACAACCGGGGGAGATACGCAGTATTTT. Protein sequence: CASSLGSTTGGDTQYF.

DNA for the CDR3: TGTGCCAGCAGTTACGCCTCTTCAAGCACAGATACGCAGTATTTT. Protein: CASSYASSSTDTQYF. V gene TRBV6-5 combines with J gene TRBJ2-3; D call uncertain. This CDR3 is built from 15 residues. Trimming removed 2 bases from V and 0 bases from J, with 9 bases in between. CDR1 is MNHEY, CDR2 SVGAGI, per germline.

As regards this clonotype: This could be a read error, since a much larger clone is one nucleotide away. This chain uses TRBV7-2 with TRBJ1-5, with 9 bases lining up with TRBD1. Per the germline V gene, CDR1 is SGHTA and CDR2 is FQGNSA. The CDR3 is 16 amino acids. CDR3: CASSLGTGEMGQPRHF. Here the CDR3 DNA reads TGTGCCAGCAGCTTAGGGACAGGGGAAATGGGTCAGCCCCGGCATTTT.

V gene TRBV12-3 or TRBV12-4 combines with J gene TRBJ2-1; D unclear. The CDR3 runs 17 residues. V shed 5 bases and J shed 2 bases, with 19 bases lying between them. The CDR3 region is CASSEEISFFTYNEQFF. The CDR3 DNA sequence: TGTGCCAGCAGTGAAGAGATTAGCTTTTTCACCTACAATGAGCAGTTCTTC.

This clonotype was counted a few times. V and J are TRBV20-1 and TRBJ1-1; 7 nucleotides line up with TRBD1. After removal of 8 bases from V and 4 bases from J, the junction contained 7 bases not matched to a gene. Germline values: CDR1 DFQATT, CDR2 SNEGSKA (reference sequence). The CDR3 has 12 residues. The CDR3 bases are TGCAGTAGACAGGGATCGGGCACTGAAGCTTTCTTT. It yields the protein CSRQGSGTEAFF.

This chain uses TRBV4-2 with TRBJ2-1; D is perhaps TRBD1 or TRBD2 (5 bases each). Germline V lookup: CDR1 LGHNA, CDR2 YNFKEQ. The ends were cut back, 0 bases at V and 8 bases at J, with 14 bases in the middle. The CDR3 totals 15 residues. CDR3 loop: CASSQDSGGGDEQFF. The CDR3 coding sequence is TGTGCCAGCAGCCAAGATTCGGGTGGGGGAGATGAGCAGTTCTTC.

The rearrangement uses TRBV11-2 and TRBJ2-3, with D tentatively TRBD1 (6 bases). V shed 5 bases and J shed 11 bases, with 17 bases lying between them. This CDR3 region has 13 residues. The V gene's germline CDR1 is SGHAT and CDR2 FQNNGV. The CDR3, as DNA: TGTGCCAGCAGCCCGAGATCAGGGGACGGGCAGTATTTT. It translates to CASSPRSGDGQYF.

The rearrangement joins TRBV6-1 to TRBJ2-3; 11 bases agree with TRBD2. There are 17 residues in the CDR3. V was clipped by 3 bases and J by 0 bases; unmatched bases: 5. CDR1 and CDR2 (germline): MNHNS, SASEGT. The CDR3 reads CASSEISGGGSTDTQYF. CDR3 DNA: TGTGCCAGCAGTGAGATTAGCGGGGGGGGGAGCACAGATACGCAGTATTTT.

The chain links TRBV2 to TRBJ1-1; D is perhaps TRBD1 (5 bases). This CDR3 region has 12 residues. CDR1 and CDR2 (germline): SNHLY, FYNNEI. The V end was cut by 10 bases, the J end by 1 base, with 10 bases between. CDR3 nucleotide sequence: TGTGCCACCGGGACGGAGAACACTGAAGCTTTCTTT. Residues: CATGTENTEAFF. Combining the CDR3 with reference TRBV2 and TRBJ1-1 gives the whole variable domain EPEVTQTPSHQVTQMGQEVILRCVPISNHLYFYWYRQILGQKVEFLVSFYNNEISEKSEIFDDQFSVERPDGSNFTLKIRSTKLEDSAMYFCATGTENTEAFFGQGTRLTVV.

The table lists this clonotype with a count of one. A junction boundary mismatches the germline segment, possibly from a read error. The chain links TRBV28 to TRBJ2-5; D may be TRBD1 (6 bases). Germline V CDR1 and CDR2: MDHEN, SYDVKM. The CDR3 is made up of 14 amino acids. The DNA of the CDR3 is TGTGTCAGCAGTCGACAGGCCCTTCAAGAGACCCAGTACTTC. Encoded protein: CVSSRQALQETQYF.

This clonotype was observed a handful of times. This sequence joins TRBV4-1 and TRBJ1-5; D remains ambiguous. CDR1 MGHRA and CDR2 YSYEKL come from the germline V gene. CDR3 length: 17 residues. With 0 bases removed from V and 2 bases from J, the gap between germline ends came to 14 bases. CDR3 DNA: TGCGCCAGCAGCCAAGATACCCGGCGGGTAGGCAATCAGCCCCAGCATTTT. It specifies CASSQDTRRVGNQPQHF.

The V call is TRBV2, the J call TRBJ2-7; tentative D call: TRBD1 (5 bases). Per germline, CDR1 SNHLY and CDR2 FYNNEI. Trimming pared 7 bases from V and 0 bases from J, leaving 13 bases between. The CDR3 has 14 residues. This CDR3 reads CASTGILSSYEQYF. Here the CDR3 DNA reads TGTGCCAGCACAGGGATACTGAGCTCCTACGAGCAGTACTTC.

The V and J genes are TRBV5-6 and TRBJ1-5; D gene ambiguous. This CDR3 spans 16 amino acids. The V gene lost 1 base and the J gene lost 2 bases, with 13 bases spanning the gap. Per the germline V gene, CDR1 is SGHDT and CDR2 is YYEEEE. The CDR3 loop reads CASSLRIQQGNQPQHF. The CDR3 nucleotides read TGTGCCAGCAGCTTGCGCATCCAGCAGGGCAATCAGCCCCAGCATTTT.

This clonotype has only a few counts. The chain employs TRBV29-1 and TRBJ2-1; no reliable D call. CDR1 is SQVTM, CDR2 ANQGSEA, per germline. The CDR3 runs to 14 residues. The V end lost 3 bases, the J end lost 9 bases, and 18 bases lay between the germline ends. CDR3 nucleotide sequence: TGCAGCGTTGATAAGAAGGGCCTAGTCGTTGAGCAGTTCTTC. Amino acid sequence: CSVDKKGLVVEQFF.

This chain joins TRBV5-1 and TRBJ2-5; D may be TRBD1 (5 bases). The CDR3 contains 17 residues. Germline values: CDR1 SGHRS, CDR2 YFSETQ. V was pared by 2 bases and J by 2 bases, with 19 bases between. The CDR3 here is CASSFIARDLSQETQYF. In DNA form, the CDR3 reads TGCGCCAGCAGCTTTATTGCCAGGGATTTATCACAAGAGACCCAGTACTTC.

This sequence joins TRBV7-6 and TRBJ2-4; TRBD2 matches at 10 bases. This CDR3 contains 13 residues. Germline V gene data show CDR1 as SGHVS and CDR2 as FNYEAQ. Trimming took 2 bases from V and 13 from J; bases not matched to a gene: 5. CDR3 residues: CASSLLGTSDQYF. Written as DNA, the CDR3 is TGTGCCAGCAGCTTACTAGGGACTAGCGACCAGTACTTC.

This clonotype was seen ten or more times. The J gene is TRBJ2-5, the V gene TRBV3-1; TRBD2 aligns across 10 bases. The CDR3 sequence is 18 residues long. Germline CDR1 and CDR2: LGHDT and YNNKEL (reference sequence). The V and J ends lost 1 base and 5 bases, in that order; junction bases with no gene match: 13. CDR3 amino acids: CASSQAQRYSGGSETQYF. For the CDR3, the DNA is TGTGCCAGCAGCCAAGCCCAACGGTATAGCGGGGGGAGTGAGACCCAGTACTTC.

The sample holds a few counts of this clonotype. This sequence joins TRBV18 and TRBJ2-5; D uncertain. Trimming removed 3 bases from V and 4 bases from J, with 6 bases in between. The CDR3 spans 12 residues. CDR1 is KGHSH and CDR2 is LQKENI in the germline V gene. CDR3 nucleotides: TGTGCCAGCTCACCGATCCCAGAGACCCAGTACTTC. It translates to CASSPIPETQYF.

This clonotype was picked up one time. The chain combines TRBV20-1 with TRBJ1-4, with TRBD1 as a possible D gene (5 bases). Germline V gene sequence: CDR1 DFQATT, CDR2 SNEGSKA (reference sequence). V was clipped by 5 bases and J by 8 bases, with 21 bases between them. The length of the CDR3 is 15 residues. The CDR3 coding sequence is TGCAGTGCTTCTCATCTTGGGGCCAGAGGGGAAAAACTGTTTTTT. Translation gives CSASHLGARGEKLFF.

In regard to this clonotype: Germline is not matched at one junction end, which may reflect a read error. The chain carries TRBV6-2 or TRBV6-3 and TRBJ2-5; 14 nucleotides align to TRBD2. The CDR3 runs 16 residues. Germline V lookup: CDR1 MNHEY, CDR2 SVGEGT. CDR3 protein: CVSSYTGTSGSETQYF. In DNA, the CDR3 is TGTGTCAGCAGTTACACCGGGACTAGCGGGAGCGAGACCCAGTACTTC.

The chain uses TRBV7-2 and TRBJ1-2, with a weak D call TRBD1 (6 bases). V lost 5 bases and J 0 bases, leaving 16 bases between the germline ends. CDR1 and CDR2 from the germline V gene are SGHTA and FQGNSA. There are 16 residues in the CDR3. The CDR3 DNA sequence: TGTGCCAGCAGCCCATTCCAACAGGGAACTAACTATGGCTACACCTTC. As protein: CASSPFQQGTNYGYTF.

The table lists this clonotype with a few counts. This chain joins TRBV20-1 and TRBJ1-1; D not certain. V lost 3 bases and J lost 5, with 16 bases in between. The CDR3 sequence is 14 residues long. Germline V lookup: CDR1 DFQATT, CDR2 SNEGSKA (reference sequence). DNA of the CDR3: TGCAGTGCTAGTGTGTGGGCGGAGAGGACTGAAGCTTTCTTT. Translating it yields CSASVWAERTEAFF.

This clonotype was counted between two and nine times. V gene TRBV7-3 combines with J gene TRBJ1-6, with 7 bases aligning to TRBD1. The trim removed 2 bases at V and 8 bases at J, leaving 9 bases unmatched. Per the germline V gene, CDR1 is SGHTA and CDR2 is FQGTGA. There are 16 residues in the CDR3. The CDR3 here is CASSLSSGTAYSPLHF. CDR3 bases: TGTGCCAGCAGCTTATCTTCCGGGACAGCGTATTCACCCCTCCACTTT.

The rearrangement uses TRBV7-8 and TRBJ2-1; possible D gene TRBD2, 5 bases. From germline, CDR1 is SGHVS and CDR2 FQNEAQ. This CDR3 is 15 amino acids long. The V and J ends lost 1 base and 8 bases respectively, with 15 bases between them. The CDR3 protein is CASSLDRERGDEQFF. The CDR3 region has the DNA TGTGCCAGCAGCTTAGACCGGGAAAGAGGCGATGAGCAGTTCTTC.

This clonotype came up a few times. The chain links TRBV6-1 to TRBJ1-6; D gene uncertain. V was shortened by 8 bases and J by 7 bases, with 9 bases between the two germline ends. This CDR3 contains 12 residues. CDR1 and CDR2 from the germline V gene are MNHNS and SASEGT. This chain's CDR3 is CASRGFNSPLHF. Written as DNA, the CDR3 is TGTGCCAGCCGCGGGTTCAATTCACCCCTCCACTTT.

This clonotype was seen repeatedly, ten times or more. The chain carries TRBV28 and TRBJ2-3; tentative D call: TRBD2 (5 bases). V lost 5 bases, J lost 4 bases, and 16 bases lay in between. Germline V gene sequence: CDR1 MDHEN, CDR2 SYDVKM. This CDR3 is 15 amino acids long. The CDR3 region is CASSVPGSFSDTQYF. CDR3 nucleotides: TGTGCCAGCAGTGTCCCGGGGTCTTTCTCAGATACGCAGTATTTT.

The V call is TRBV19, the J call TRBJ2-1, with D hard to call. The CDR3 covers 12 residues. CDR1 LNHDA and CDR2 SQIVND come from the germline V gene (reference sequence). The germline V and J ends were trimmed by 3 bases and 10 bases, with 10 bases remaining between them. The chain's CDR3 is CASSITNSEQFF. In nucleotides, the CDR3 is TGTGCCAGTAGTATTACTAACAGCGAGCAGTTCTTC.